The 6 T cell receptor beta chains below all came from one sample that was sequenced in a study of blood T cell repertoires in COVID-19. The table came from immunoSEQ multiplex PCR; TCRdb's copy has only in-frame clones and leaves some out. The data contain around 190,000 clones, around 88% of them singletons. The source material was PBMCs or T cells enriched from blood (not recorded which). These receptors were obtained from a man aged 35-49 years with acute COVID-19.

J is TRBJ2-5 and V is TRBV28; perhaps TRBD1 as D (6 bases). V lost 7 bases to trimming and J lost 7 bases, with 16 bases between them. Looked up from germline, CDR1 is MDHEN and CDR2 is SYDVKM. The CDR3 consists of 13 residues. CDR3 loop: CASTRTALGTQYF. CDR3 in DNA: TGTGCCAGCACTCGGACAGCCCTAGGGACCCAGTACTTC.

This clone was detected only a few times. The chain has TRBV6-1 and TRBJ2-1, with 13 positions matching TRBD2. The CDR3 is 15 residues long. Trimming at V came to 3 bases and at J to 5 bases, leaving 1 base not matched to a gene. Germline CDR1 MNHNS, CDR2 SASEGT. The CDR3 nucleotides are TGTGCCAGCAGTGAGGGACTAGCGGGGCACAATGAGCAGTTCTTC. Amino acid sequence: CASSEGLAGHNEQFF.

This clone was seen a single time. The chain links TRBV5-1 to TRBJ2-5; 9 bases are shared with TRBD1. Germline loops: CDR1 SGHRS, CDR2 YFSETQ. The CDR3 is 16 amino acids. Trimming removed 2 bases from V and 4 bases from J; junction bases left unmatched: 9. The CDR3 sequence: CASSLGGTGFGETQYF. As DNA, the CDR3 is TGCGCCAGCAGCTTAGGCGGGACAGGGTTTGGAGAGACCCAGTACTTC.

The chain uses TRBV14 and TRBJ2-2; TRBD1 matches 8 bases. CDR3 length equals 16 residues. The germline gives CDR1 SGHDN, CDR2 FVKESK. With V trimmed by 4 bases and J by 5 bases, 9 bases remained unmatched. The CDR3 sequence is CASSPAGGAETGELFF. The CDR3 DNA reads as TGTGCCAGCAGCCCTGCAGGGGGCGCGGAAACCGGGGAGCTGTTTTTT.

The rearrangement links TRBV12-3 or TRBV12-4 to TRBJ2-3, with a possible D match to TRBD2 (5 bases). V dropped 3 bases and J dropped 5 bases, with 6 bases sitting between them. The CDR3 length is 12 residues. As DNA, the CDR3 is TGTGCCAGCAGTTTGAGGGAAGATACGCAGTATTTT. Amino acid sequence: CASSLREDTQYF.

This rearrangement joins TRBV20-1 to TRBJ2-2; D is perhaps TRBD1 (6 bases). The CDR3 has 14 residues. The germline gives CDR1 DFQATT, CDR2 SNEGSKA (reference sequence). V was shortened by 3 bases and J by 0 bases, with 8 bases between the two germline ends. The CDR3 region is CSASDRSNTGELFF. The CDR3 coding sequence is TGCAGTGCTAGTGACAGGTCGAACACCGGGGAGCTGTTTTTT.